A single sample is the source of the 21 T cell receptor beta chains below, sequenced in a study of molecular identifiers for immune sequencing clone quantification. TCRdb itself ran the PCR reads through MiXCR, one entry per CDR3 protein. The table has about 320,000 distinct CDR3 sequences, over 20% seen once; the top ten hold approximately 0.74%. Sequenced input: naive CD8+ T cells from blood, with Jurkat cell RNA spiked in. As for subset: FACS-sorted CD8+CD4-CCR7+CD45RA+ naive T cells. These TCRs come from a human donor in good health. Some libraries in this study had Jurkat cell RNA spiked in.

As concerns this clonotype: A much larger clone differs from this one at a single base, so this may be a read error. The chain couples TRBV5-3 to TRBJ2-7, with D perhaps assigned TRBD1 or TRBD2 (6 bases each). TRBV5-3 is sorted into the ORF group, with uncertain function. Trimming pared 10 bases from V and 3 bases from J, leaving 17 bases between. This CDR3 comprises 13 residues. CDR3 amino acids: CAGSWGAGYEQYF. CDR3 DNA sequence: TGTGCCGGCAGCTGGGGGGCTGGCTACGAGCAGTACTTC.

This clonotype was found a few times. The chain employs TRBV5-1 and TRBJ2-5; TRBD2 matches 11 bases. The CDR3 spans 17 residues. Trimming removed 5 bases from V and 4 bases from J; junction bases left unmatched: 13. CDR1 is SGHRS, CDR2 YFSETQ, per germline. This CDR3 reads CASSNLASGGPGETQYF. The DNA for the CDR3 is TGCGCCAGCAGTAACTTGGCTAGCGGGGGGCCGGGAGAGACCCAGTACTTC.

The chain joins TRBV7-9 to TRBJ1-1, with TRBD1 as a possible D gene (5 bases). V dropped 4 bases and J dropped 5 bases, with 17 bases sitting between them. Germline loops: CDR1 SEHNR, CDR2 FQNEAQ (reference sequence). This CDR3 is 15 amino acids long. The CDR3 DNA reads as TGTGCCAGCAGCTCCCGACAAGCAGGGAGAACTGAAGCTTTCTTT. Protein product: CASSSRQAGRTEAFF.

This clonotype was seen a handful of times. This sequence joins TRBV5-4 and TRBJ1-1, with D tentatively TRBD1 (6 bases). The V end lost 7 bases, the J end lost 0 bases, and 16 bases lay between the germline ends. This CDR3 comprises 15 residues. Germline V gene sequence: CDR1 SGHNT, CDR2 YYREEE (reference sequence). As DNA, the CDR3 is TGTGCCAGCTCCCGAGGGGGGGGTTTGAACACTGAAGCTTTCTTT. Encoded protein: CASSRGGGLNTEAFF.

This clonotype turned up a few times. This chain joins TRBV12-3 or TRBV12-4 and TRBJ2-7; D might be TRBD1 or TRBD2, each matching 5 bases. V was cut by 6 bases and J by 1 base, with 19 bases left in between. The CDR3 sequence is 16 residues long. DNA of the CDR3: TGTGCCAGCAGCCCCGCCGGGGCACCGGGGTCCTACGAGCAGTACTTC. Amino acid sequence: CASSPAGAPGSYEQYF.

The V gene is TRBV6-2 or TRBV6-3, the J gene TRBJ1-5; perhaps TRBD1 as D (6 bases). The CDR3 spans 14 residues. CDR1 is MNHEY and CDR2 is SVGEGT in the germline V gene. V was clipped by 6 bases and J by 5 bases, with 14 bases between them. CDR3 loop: CASSLLQGDQPQHF. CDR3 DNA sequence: TGTGCCAGCAGCCTATTACAGGGCGATCAGCCCCAGCATTTT.

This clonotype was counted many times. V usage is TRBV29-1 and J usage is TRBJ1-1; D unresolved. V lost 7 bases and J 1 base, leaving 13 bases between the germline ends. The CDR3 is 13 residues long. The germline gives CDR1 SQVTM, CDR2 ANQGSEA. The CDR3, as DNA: TGCAGCGCCCTGCCAAGGGAGAACACTGAAGCTTTCTTT. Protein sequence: CSALPRENTEAFF.

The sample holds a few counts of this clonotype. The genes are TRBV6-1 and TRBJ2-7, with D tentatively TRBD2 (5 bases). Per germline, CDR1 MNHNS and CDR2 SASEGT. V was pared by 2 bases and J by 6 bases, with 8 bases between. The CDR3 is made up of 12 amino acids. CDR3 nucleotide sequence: TGTGCCAGCAGTGAATGGAGGTTCGAGCAGTACTTC. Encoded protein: CASSEWRFEQYF.

The CDR3 DNA sequence: TGTGCCATCAGCCAGCGTAGCTCCTATAATTCACCCCTCCACTTT. Residues: CAISQRSSYNSPLHF. The gene calls are TRBV10-3 and TRBJ1-6; unclear D gene. The CDR3 is 15 amino acids. Trimming took 6 bases from V and 0 from J, leaving 9 bases between them. The germline gives CDR1 ENHRY, CDR2 SYGVKD.

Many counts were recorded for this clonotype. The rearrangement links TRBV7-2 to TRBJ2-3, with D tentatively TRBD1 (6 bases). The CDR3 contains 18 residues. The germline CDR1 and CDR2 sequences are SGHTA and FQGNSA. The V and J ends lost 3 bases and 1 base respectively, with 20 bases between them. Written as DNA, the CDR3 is TGTGCCAGCAGCTTGGACCTTACAGGGAACGTCGGCACAGATACGCAGTATTTT. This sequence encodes CASSLDLTGNVGTDTQYF.

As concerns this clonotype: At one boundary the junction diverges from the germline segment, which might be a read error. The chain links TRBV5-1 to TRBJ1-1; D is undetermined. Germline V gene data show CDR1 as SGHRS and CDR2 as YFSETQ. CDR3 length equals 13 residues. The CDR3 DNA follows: TGCGTCAGCAGCTCGGACGGAGCGACTGAAGCTTTCTTT. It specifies CVSSSDGATEAFF. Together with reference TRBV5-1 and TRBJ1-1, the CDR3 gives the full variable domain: KAGVTQTPRYLIKTRGQQVTLSCSPISGHRSVSWYQQTPGQGLQFLFEYFSETQRNKGNFPGRFSGRQFSNSRSEMNVSTLELGDSALYLCVSSSDGATEAFFGQGTRLTVV.

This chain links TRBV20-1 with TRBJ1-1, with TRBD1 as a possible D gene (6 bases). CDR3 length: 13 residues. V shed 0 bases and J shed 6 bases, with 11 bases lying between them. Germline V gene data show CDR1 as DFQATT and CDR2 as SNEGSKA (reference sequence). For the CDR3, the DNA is TGCAGTGCTAGAGATCTTCGGGGGCCTGAAGCTTTCTTT. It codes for CSARDLRGPEAFF.

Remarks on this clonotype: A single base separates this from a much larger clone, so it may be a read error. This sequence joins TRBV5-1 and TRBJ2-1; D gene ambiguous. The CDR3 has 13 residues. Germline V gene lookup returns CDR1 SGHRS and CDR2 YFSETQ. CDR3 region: CDSSDRPYNEQFF. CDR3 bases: TGCGACAGCAGCGATCGGCCTTACAATGAGCAGTTCTTC.

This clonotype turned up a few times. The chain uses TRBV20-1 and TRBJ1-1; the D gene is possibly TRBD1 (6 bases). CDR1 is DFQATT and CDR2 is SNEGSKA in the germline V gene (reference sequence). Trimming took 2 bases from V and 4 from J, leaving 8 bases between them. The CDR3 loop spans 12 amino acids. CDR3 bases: TGCAGTGCTAGACCGGACAGCACTGAAGCTTTCTTT. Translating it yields CSARPDSTEAFF.

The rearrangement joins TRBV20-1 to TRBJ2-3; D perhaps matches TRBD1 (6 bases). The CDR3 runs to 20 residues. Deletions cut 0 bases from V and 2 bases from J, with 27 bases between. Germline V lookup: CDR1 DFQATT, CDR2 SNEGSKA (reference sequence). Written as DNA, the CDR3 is TGCAGTGCTAGAGATACAGGGACGGAGAGCGTCGAGGTCCCCACAGATACGCAGTATTTT. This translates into CSARDTGTESVEVPTDTQYF.

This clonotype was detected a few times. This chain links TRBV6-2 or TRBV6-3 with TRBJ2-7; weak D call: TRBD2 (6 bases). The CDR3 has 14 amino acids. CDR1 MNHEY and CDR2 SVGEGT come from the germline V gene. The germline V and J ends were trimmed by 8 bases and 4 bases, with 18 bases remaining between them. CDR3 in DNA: TGTGCCAGCGGATTATGGGGAGGAGGGTACGAGCAGTACTTC. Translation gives CASGLWGGGYEQYF.

CDR3 sequence: CASSQGVSAGGYEQYF. The CDR3 nucleotides are TGCGCCAGCAGCCAAGGGGTTTCAGCGGGAGGTTACGAGCAGTACTTC. The chain carries TRBV4-1 and TRBJ2-7; 9 bases are shared with TRBD2. In germline, CDR1 is MGHRA, CDR2 YSYEKL. Trimming took 1 base from V and 4 from J; bases not matched to a gene: 8. The CDR3 is 16 amino acids.

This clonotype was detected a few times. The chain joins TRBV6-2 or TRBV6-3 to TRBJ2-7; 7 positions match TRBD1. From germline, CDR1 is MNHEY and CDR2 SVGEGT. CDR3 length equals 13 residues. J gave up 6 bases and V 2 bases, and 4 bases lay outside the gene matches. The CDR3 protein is CASSYGQGVEQYF. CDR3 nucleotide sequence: TGTGCCAGCAGTTACGGGCAGGGGGTCGAGCAGTACTTC.

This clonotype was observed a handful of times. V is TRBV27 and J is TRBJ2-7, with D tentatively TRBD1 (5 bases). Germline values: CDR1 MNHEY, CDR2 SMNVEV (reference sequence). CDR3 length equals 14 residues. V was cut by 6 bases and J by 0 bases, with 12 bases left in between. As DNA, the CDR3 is TGTGCCAGCAGGACAGTGAGGAGCTCCTACGAGCAGTACTTC. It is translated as CASRTVRSSYEQYF.

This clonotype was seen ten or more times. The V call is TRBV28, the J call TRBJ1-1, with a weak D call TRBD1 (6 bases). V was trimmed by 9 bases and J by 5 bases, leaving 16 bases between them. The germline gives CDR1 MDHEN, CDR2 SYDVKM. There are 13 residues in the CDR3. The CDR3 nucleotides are TGTGCCAGTTCCCAGGGGAGAGGGACTGAAGCTTTCTTT. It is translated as CASSQGRGTEAFF.

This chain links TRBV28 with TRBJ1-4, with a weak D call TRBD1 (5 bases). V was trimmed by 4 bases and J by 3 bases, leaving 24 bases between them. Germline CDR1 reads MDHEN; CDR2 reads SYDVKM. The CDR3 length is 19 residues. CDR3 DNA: TGTGCCAGCAGTTCTTATCAAATTTCAGTAGGGGCGTCTAATGAAAAACTGTTTTTT. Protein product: CASSSYQISVGASNEKLFF.